Listed here are 23 T cell receptor beta chains from one sample, sequenced in a study of blood T cell repertoires in COVID-19. The table came from immunoSEQ multiplex PCR; TCRdb's copy has only in-frame clones and leaves some out. Of about 310,000 clones listed, around 87% were seen once; the top ten hold 1%. The sample taken for sequencing was peripheral blood. These receptors all come from a man in his fifties with active or convalescent COVID-19.

The V gene is TRBV28, the J gene TRBJ1-2; 12 bases line up with TRBD1. This CDR3 contains 17 residues. Per germline, CDR1 MDHEN and CDR2 SYDVKM. V shed 3 bases and J 4 bases; nucleotides not matched to a gene: 9. CDR3 nucleotide sequence: TGTGCCAGCAGTTTGGGGGACAGGGGGCCCCTTAGCTATGGCTACACCTTC. Translation gives CASSLGDRGPLSYGYTF.

The chain uses TRBV9 and TRBJ2-7, with TRBD2 matching over 9 bases. The CDR3 loop spans 14 amino acids. The V and J ends lost 2 bases and 7 bases, in that order; junction bases with no gene match: 7. The germline V gene has CDR1 SGDLS and CDR2 YYNGEE. The CDR3, as DNA: TGTGCCAGCAGCGTGGCGGGACTAGCAATTGAGCAGTACTTC. Protein: CASSVAGLAIEQYF.

The rearrangement links TRBV30 to TRBJ1-4; the match to TRBD1 covers 7 bases. J lost 5 bases, V lost 3 bases, and 9 bases had no gene match. The CDR3 runs to 15 residues. Germline V gene sequence: CDR1 GTSNPN, CDR2 SVGIG (reference sequence). Here the CDR3 DNA reads TGTGCCTGGAGAGACCAGGACAGGAAAAATGAAAAACTGTTTTTT. This sequence encodes CAWRDQDRKNEKLFF.

The J gene is TRBJ2-2, the V gene TRBV20-1; D remains ambiguous. This CDR3 has 11 residues. CDR1 DFQATT and CDR2 SNEGSKA come from the germline V gene (reference sequence). V was trimmed by 5 bases and J by 4 bases, leaving 5 bases between them. For the CDR3, the DNA is TGCAGTGCTCTAGTCACCGGGGAGCTGTTTTTT. It codes for CSALVTGELFF.

This rearrangement joins TRBV30 to TRBJ1-1, with D tentatively TRBD1 (6 bases). The germline V and J ends were trimmed by 2 bases and 1 base, with 8 bases remaining between them. The CDR3 is 13 amino acids. The germline V gene has CDR1 GTSNPN and CDR2 SVGIG (reference sequence). This CDR3 is CAWSTQGNTEAFF. The DNA of the CDR3 is TGTGCCTGGAGTACACAGGGGAACACTGAAGCTTTCTTT.

The rearrangement links TRBV5-1 to TRBJ1-2; 9 bases fit TRBD1. Per germline, CDR1 SGHRS and CDR2 YFSETQ. V shed 5 bases and J 4 bases; nucleotides not matched to a gene: 6. This CDR3 contains 14 residues. CDR3 in amino acids: CASSSGTGTYGYTF. DNA of the CDR3: TGCGCCAGCAGTTCCGGGACAGGGACCTATGGCTACACCTTC.

Points on this clone: In the same sample, other DNA sequences code for this CDR3. The chain employs TRBV9 and TRBJ1-1; possible D gene TRBD1, 6 bases. This CDR3 has 14 residues. The V end was cut by 0 bases, the J end by 5 bases, with 11 bases between. Germline CDR1 reads SGDLS; CDR2 reads YYNGEE. In nucleotides, the CDR3 is TGTGCCAGCAGCGTAGGACAGGTTGGGACTGAAGCTTTCTTT. As protein: CASSVGQVGTEAFF. The full variable domain, with the rest looked up from reference TRBV9 and TRBJ1-1, is DSGVTQTPKHLITATGQRVTLRCSPRSGDLSVYWYQQSLDQGLQFLIQYYNGEERAKGNILERFSAQQFPDLHSELNLSSLELGDSALYFCASSVGQVGTEAFFGQGTRLTVV.

This clone was counted a single time. The genes are TRBV7-3 and TRBJ1-1; D remains ambiguous. CDR1 SGHTA and CDR2 FQGTGA come from the germline V gene. The CDR3 has 13 residues. V was shortened by 1 base and J by 5 bases, with 8 bases between the two germline ends. CDR3 DNA sequence: TGTGCCAGCAGCTTAAATACGGAGACTGAAGCTTTCTTT. Its translation is CASSLNTETEAFF.

The V and J genes are TRBV14 and TRBJ2-2; 9 bases line up with TRBD2. V lost 1 base and J lost 6; bases outside the gene matches: 3. The germline CDR1 and CDR2 sequences are SGHDN and FVKESK. The CDR3 runs 15 residues. CDR3 sequence reads: CASSQVGGGAGELFF. Here the CDR3 DNA reads TGTGCCAGCAGCCAAGTTGGCGGGGGGGCCGGGGAGCTGTTTTTT.

The chain carries TRBV7-9 and TRBJ2-1, with 10 bases lining up with TRBD2. Germline CDR1 and CDR2: SEHNR and FQNEAQ (reference sequence). V shed 0 bases, J shed 4 bases, and the junction held 3 bases outside the gene matches. The CDR3 is 16 amino acids. In DNA, the CDR3 is TGTGCCAGCAGCTTAGCGTCTAGCGGGAGTTACAATGAGCAGTTCTTC. Translating gives CASSLASSGSYNEQFF. Full variable domain (rest looked up from reference TRBV7-9 and TRBJ2-1): DTGVSQNPRHKITKRGQNVTFRCDPISEHNRLYWYRQTLGQGPEFLTYFQNEAQLEKSRLLSDRFSAERPKGSFSTLEIQRTEQGDSAMYLCASSLASSGSYNEQFFGPGTRLTVL.

The chain has TRBV5-1 and TRBJ1-6, with a weak D call TRBD1 (6 bases). V lost 1 base, J lost 4 bases, and 12 bases lay in between. This CDR3 has 16 residues. Germline CDR1 and CDR2: SGHRS and YFSETQ. As DNA, the CDR3 is TGCGCCAGCAGCTTGCCTGGGGGCTCTTATAATTCACCCCTCCACTTT. This translates into CASSLPGGSYNSPLHF.

This clone is a singleton in its sample. Within the sample, other DNA sequences also encode this same CDR3. V gene TRBV5-1 combines with J gene TRBJ2-1; TRBD2 matches 12 bases. The CDR3 covers 16 residues. J gave up 4 bases and V 4 bases, and 6 bases lay outside the gene matches. Germline V CDR1 and CDR2: SGHRS, YFSETQ. The CDR3 is CASSQLGLAGYNEQFF. The DNA of the CDR3 is TGCGCCAGCAGCCAACTCGGACTAGCGGGGTACAATGAGCAGTTCTTC.

The V gene is TRBV7-8, the J gene TRBJ2-7; 14 positions match TRBD2. J was trimmed by 5 bases and V by 5 bases; bases with no gene match: 8. CDR1 and CDR2 from the germline V gene are SGHVS and FQNEAQ. The CDR3 totals 16 residues. This CDR3 is CASSPGLAGGRNEQYF. The CDR3 region has the DNA TGTGCCAGCAGCCCCGGACTAGCGGGAGGTAGGAACGAGCAGTACTTC.

The J gene is TRBJ1-5, the V gene TRBV19; D remains unclear. The CDR3 has 16 residues. Germline CDR1 is LNHDA and CDR2 is SQIVND (reference sequence). Trimming shortened V by 0 bases and J by 7 bases, and 16 bases separated the two germline ends. This chain's CDR3 is CASSIEGGRAGQPQHF. The CDR3 coding sequence is TGTGCCAGTAGTATAGAAGGAGGTAGGGCGGGGCAGCCCCAGCATTTT.

The chain links TRBV28 to TRBJ1-4; 8 bases are shared with TRBD1. Germline V lookup: CDR1 MDHEN, CDR2 SYDVKM. CDR3 size: 15 residues. With V trimmed by 5 bases and J by 8 bases, 10 bases remained unmatched. CDR3 sequence reads: CASSPPTGVGEKLFF. CDR3 DNA sequence: TGTGCCAGCAGTCCCCCGACAGGGGTGGGGGAAAAACTGTTTTTT.

The chain has TRBV20-1 and TRBJ2-7, with 8 bases matching TRBD1. The J segment lost 5 bases and the V segment lost 6 bases, leaving 9 bases of the junction unmatched. CDR3 length: 13 amino acids. Germline lookup yields CDR1 DFQATT and CDR2 SNEGSKA (reference sequence). Here the CDR3 reads CSASRQGSHEQYF. The CDR3 region has the DNA TGCAGTGCCAGTAGACAGGGGAGCCACGAGCAGTACTTC.

This chain connects TRBV7-2 to TRBJ1-2, with TRBD1 matching over 9 bases. The length of the CDR3 is 19 residues. V shed 4 bases, J shed 2 bases, and the junction held 17 bases outside the gene matches. From germline, CDR1 is SGHTA and CDR2 FQGNSA. The CDR3 loop reads CASSSPNRGRGAENYGYTF. The CDR3 coding sequence is TGTGCCAGCAGCTCCCCTAACAGGGGGCGGGGTGCCGAAAACTATGGCTACACCTTC.

The rearrangement links TRBV10-3 to TRBJ2-5, with TRBD1 as a possible D gene (5 bases). CDR3 length: 13 residues. Germline lookup yields CDR1 ENHRY and CDR2 SYGVKD. V was cut by 11 bases and J by 4 bases, with 17 bases left in between. CDR3 loop: CASLQGFGETQYF. In DNA, the CDR3 is TGTGCCTCCCTCCAGGGATTCGGAGAGACCCAGTACTTC.

CDR3 region: CASSKGPSNTGELFF. CDR3 coding DNA: TGCGCCAGCAGCAAAGGGCCTAGCAACACCGGGGAGCTGTTTTTT. The V and J genes are TRBV5-1 and TRBJ2-2; D possibly corresponds to TRBD2 (5 bases). Germline V lookup: CDR1 SGHRS, CDR2 YFSETQ. The CDR3 extends over 15 amino acids. The ends were cut back, 4 bases at V and 2 bases at J, with 12 bases in the middle.

The genes are TRBV6-5 and TRBJ1-2; 8 bases are a match to TRBD1. J was trimmed by 3 bases and V by 5 bases; bases with no gene match: 5. The CDR3 loop spans 14 amino acids. Germline assignment: CDR1 MNHEY and CDR2 SVGAGI. The CDR3, as DNA: TGTGCCAGCAGTACAGGACAGGGATACTATGGCTACACCTTC. The encoded protein is CASSTGQGYYGYTF.

The V and J genes are TRBV6-5 and TRBJ1-2, with D maybe TRBD1 (5 bases). V was pared by 6 bases and J by 0 bases, with 8 bases between. Germline values: CDR1 MNHEY, CDR2 SVGAGI. The CDR3 covers 13 residues. CDR3 amino acids: CASSTGPNYGYTF. CDR3 bases: TGTGCCAGCAGCACAGGCCCTAACTATGGCTACACCTTC.

This clone was detected a few times. The chain carries TRBV24-1 and TRBJ2-7; D is unclear. The germline V and J ends were trimmed by 3 bases and 0 bases, with 5 bases remaining between them. The CDR3 contains 13 residues. The germline V gene has CDR1 KGHDR and CDR2 SFDVKD. The CDR3 bases are TGTGCCACCAGTGATCCAGTCTCCTACGAGCAGTACTTC. It codes for CATSDPVSYEQYF.

V gene TRBV19 combines with J gene TRBJ1-2; TRBD1 matches 9 bases. Germline CDR1 is LNHDA and CDR2 is SQIVND (reference sequence). Germline trimming cut 10 bases from V and 4 bases from J; bases unmatched to any gene: 13. The CDR3 runs to 15 residues. CDR3 in DNA: TGTGCCACTCAATTTTCGGGACAGGGAGGCTATGGCTACACCTTC. As protein: CATQFSGQGGYGYTF.